A single sample gave rise to the 14 T cell receptor beta chains below, sequenced in a study of early T cells in non-severe SARS-CoV-2 infection. TCRdb re-called the 5' RACE reads with MiXCR, one entry per CDR3 protein. The sample records around 88,000 distinct CDR3 sequences, over 13% being singletons. Sequenced input: whole blood. These receptor sequences come from an adult who was a healthcare worker with PCR-confirmed SARS-CoV-2 infection or an uninfected control (not recorded which).

This clonotype showed up just a few times. V and J are TRBV5-1 and TRBJ2-3, with no clear D. The CDR3 totals 14 residues. Germline lookup yields CDR1 SGHRS and CDR2 YFSETQ. V gave up 4 bases and J gave up 0 bases, with 9 bases separating them. The CDR3 region has the DNA TGCGCCAGCAGCCCCGGGCTCAGCACAGATACGCAGTATTTT. This sequence encodes CASSPGLSTDTQYF.

V is TRBV30 and J is TRBJ1-2, with 8 positions matching TRBD1. V shed 3 bases, J shed 4 bases, and the junction held 4 bases outside the gene matches. CDR1 is GTSNPN, CDR2 SVGIG, per germline (reference sequence). CDR3 size: 13 residues. Here the CDR3 DNA reads TGTGCCTGGAGCCCCACAGGGGGCTATGGCTACACCTTC. Residues: CAWSPTGGYGYTF.

V gene TRBV27 combines with J gene TRBJ2-7; 9 nucleotides align to TRBD1. Germline V CDR1 and CDR2: MNHEY, SMNVEV (reference sequence). J was trimmed by 4 bases and V by 5 bases; bases with no gene match: 6. The CDR3 loop spans 14 amino acids. CDR3 residues: CASSKQGAQYEQYF. Written as DNA, the CDR3 is TGTGCCAGCAGTAAACAGGGGGCGCAATACGAGCAGTACTTC.

This clonotype has more than one count but fewer than ten. The chain links TRBV5-1 to TRBJ1-1; D not resolved. Trimming removed 7 bases from V and 4 bases from J, with 17 bases in between. Germline CDR1 SGHRS, CDR2 YFSETQ. CDR3 length equals 14 residues. Written as DNA, the CDR3 is TGCGCCAGCGCGGGAGCAGGCCCGATCACTGAAGCTTTCTTT. This translates into CASAGAGPITEAFF.

This clonotype was counted only a few times. The chain combines TRBV30 with TRBJ2-1, with 8 bases lining up with TRBD2. The CDR3 is 14 residues long. Germline V gene sequence: CDR1 GTSNPN, CDR2 SVGIG (reference sequence). J lost 4 bases, V lost 2 bases, and 4 bases had no gene match. This CDR3 reads CAWSKSGGYNEQFF. DNA of the CDR3: TGTGCCTGGAGTAAGAGCGGGGGTTACAATGAGCAGTTCTTC. The entire variable domain, with the rest obtained from reference TRBV30 and TRBJ2-1, is as follows: SQTIHQWPATLVQPVGSPLSLECTVEGTSNPNLYWYRQAAGRGLQLLFYSVGIGQISSEVPQNLSASRPQDRQFILSSKKLLLSDSGFYLCAWSKSGGYNEQFFGPGTRLTVL.

This clonotype was detected a few times. V usage is TRBV27 and J usage is TRBJ2-7; 8 nucleotides line up with TRBD2. Germline lookup yields CDR1 MNHEY and CDR2 SMNVEV (reference sequence). V shed 6 bases and J 7 bases; nucleotides not matched to a gene: 14. This CDR3 is 15 amino acids long. The CDR3 DNA reads TGTGCCAGCAGCCGGCGCAAAGCGGGAGACGGTGAGCAGTACTTC. Its protein product is CASSRRKAGDGEQYF.

The genes are TRBV29-1 and TRBJ2-4; no clear D gene. Germline V gives CDR1 SQVTM, CDR2 ANQGSEA. The V and J ends lost 4 bases and 0 bases respectively, with 10 bases between them. This CDR3 has 14 amino acids. The CDR3 protein is CSVAPSGAKNIQYF. The CDR3 DNA reads as TGCAGCGTTGCCCCTAGTGGAGCCAAAAACATTCAGTACTTC.

V and J are TRBV7-3 and TRBJ2-3; D possibly corresponds to TRBD2 (6 bases). The V end was cut by 5 bases, the J end by 2 bases, with 11 bases between. The CDR3 sequence is 14 residues long. Germline lookup yields CDR1 SGHTA and CDR2 FQGTGA. This CDR3 reads CASSPGLFTDTQYF. Written as DNA, the CDR3 is TGTGCCAGCAGCCCTGGACTATTCACAGATACGCAGTATTTT.

In its sample, this clonotype was seen many times. This CDR3 is CSVEKGNTEAFF. Here the CDR3 DNA reads TGCAGCGTTGAGAAGGGGAACACTGAAGCTTTCTTT. The genes are TRBV29-1 and TRBJ1-1, with D unresolved. The CDR3 length is 12 residues. Germline V gives CDR1 SQVTM, CDR2 ANQGSEA. V was cut by 3 bases and J by 1 base, with 6 bases left in between. Full variable domain (missing parts from reference TRBV29-1 and TRBJ1-1): SAVISQKPSRDICQRGTSLTIQCQVDSQVTMMFWYRQQPGQSLTLIATANQGSEATYESGFVIDKFPISRPNLTFSTLTVSNMSPEDSSIYLCSVEKGNTEAFFGQGTRLTVV.

The CDR3 DNA reads TGCAGCGTCCTCAGGGAAAAACTGTTTTTT. Its translation: CSVLREKLFF. The chain couples TRBV29-1 to TRBJ1-4; D not resolved. V dropped 6 bases and J dropped 8 bases, with 7 bases sitting between them. The length of the CDR3 is 10 residues. Germline V lookup: CDR1 SQVTM, CDR2 ANQGSEA.

The chain uses TRBV20-1 and TRBJ2-1; 8 bases line up with TRBD1. The CDR3 length is 14 residues. The V segment lost 3 bases and the J segment 10 bases; nucleotides outside the gene matches: 11. The germline gives CDR1 DFQATT, CDR2 SNEGSKA (reference sequence). The CDR3 nucleotides read TGCAGTGCTAGTGGTGACAGGGGACGTTGGGAGCAGTTCTTC. Protein product: CSASGDRGRWEQFF.

This clonotype was seen more than once but under ten times. The V gene is TRBV3-1, the J gene TRBJ2-7, with 7 positions matching TRBD2. This CDR3 has 16 amino acids. CDR1 LGHDT and CDR2 YNNKEL come from the germline V gene (reference sequence). After removal of 3 bases from V and 2 bases from J, the junction contained 10 bases not matched to a gene. The CDR3 DNA is TGTGCCAGCAGCCAGGGACCTACCGGGGGGACCTACGAGCAGTACTTC. It specifies CASSQGPTGGTYEQYF.

V gene TRBV29-1 combines with J gene TRBJ1-4; weak D call: TRBD1 (6 bases). CDR1 is SQVTM, CDR2 ANQGSEA, per germline. V dropped 6 bases and J dropped 7 bases, with 18 bases sitting between them. The CDR3 has 14 amino acids. The CDR3 nucleotides are TGCAGCGTGACAAAGGGGGATCGTGGTGAAAAACTGTTTTTT. Translation gives CSVTKGDRGEKLFF.

CDR3 protein: CSAFPGGFSYEQYF. The DNA for the CDR3 is TGCAGTGCCTTCCCCGGTGGATTCTCCTACGAGCAGTACTTC. The chain is built from TRBV20-1 and TRBJ2-7, with D hard to call. The CDR3 is 14 residues long. Trimming removed 6 bases from V and 0 bases from J, with 15 bases in between. From germline, CDR1 is DFQATT and CDR2 SNEGSKA (reference sequence).